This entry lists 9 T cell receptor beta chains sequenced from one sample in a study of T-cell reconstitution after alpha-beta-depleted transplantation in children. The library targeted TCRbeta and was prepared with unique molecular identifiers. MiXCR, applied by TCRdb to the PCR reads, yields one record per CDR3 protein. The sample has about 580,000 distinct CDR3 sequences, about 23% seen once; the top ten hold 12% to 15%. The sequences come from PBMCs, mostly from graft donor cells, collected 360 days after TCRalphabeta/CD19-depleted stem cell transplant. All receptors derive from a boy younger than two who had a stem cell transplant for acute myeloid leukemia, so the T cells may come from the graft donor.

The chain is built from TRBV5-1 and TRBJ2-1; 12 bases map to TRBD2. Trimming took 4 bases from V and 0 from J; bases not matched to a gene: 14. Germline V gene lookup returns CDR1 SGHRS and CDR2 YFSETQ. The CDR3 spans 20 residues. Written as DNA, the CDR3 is TGCGCCAGCAGCCCGTCGACAGGACTAGCGGGGTTAAGCTCCTACAATGAGCAGTTCTTC. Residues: CASSPSTGLAGLSSYNEQFF.

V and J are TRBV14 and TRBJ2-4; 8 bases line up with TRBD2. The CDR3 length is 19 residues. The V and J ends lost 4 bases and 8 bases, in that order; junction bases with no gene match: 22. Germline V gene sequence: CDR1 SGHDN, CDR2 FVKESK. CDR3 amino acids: CASSPLVGGAAGGLDIQYF. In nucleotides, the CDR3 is TGTGCCAGCAGCCCCCTCGTCGGGGGTGCCGCGGGAGGTTTGGACATTCAGTACTTC.

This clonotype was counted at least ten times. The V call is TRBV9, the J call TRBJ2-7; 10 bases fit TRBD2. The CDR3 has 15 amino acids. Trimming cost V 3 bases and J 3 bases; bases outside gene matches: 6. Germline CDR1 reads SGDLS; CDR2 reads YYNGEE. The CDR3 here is CASSETSGPLYEQYF. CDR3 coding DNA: TGTGCCAGCAGCGAGACTAGCGGGCCTCTCTACGAGCAGTACTTC.

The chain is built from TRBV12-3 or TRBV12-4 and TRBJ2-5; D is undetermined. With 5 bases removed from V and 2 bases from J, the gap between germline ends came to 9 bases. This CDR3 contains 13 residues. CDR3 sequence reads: CASSNDLQETQYF. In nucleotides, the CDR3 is TGTGCCAGCAGTAACGACTTACAAGAGACCCAGTACTTC.

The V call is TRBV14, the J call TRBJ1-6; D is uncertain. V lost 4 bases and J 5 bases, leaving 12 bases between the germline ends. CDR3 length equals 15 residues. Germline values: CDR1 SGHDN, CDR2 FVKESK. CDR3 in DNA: TGTGCCAGCAGCCTCGGGGAACTAAATAATTCACCCCTCCACTTT. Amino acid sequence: CASSLGELNNSPLHF.

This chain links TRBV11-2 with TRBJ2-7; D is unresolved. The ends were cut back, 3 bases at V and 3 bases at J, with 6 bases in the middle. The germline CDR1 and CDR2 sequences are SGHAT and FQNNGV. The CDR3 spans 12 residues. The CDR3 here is CASSLGYYEQYV. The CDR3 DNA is TGTGCCAGCAGCTTGGGTTACTACGAGCAGTACGTC.

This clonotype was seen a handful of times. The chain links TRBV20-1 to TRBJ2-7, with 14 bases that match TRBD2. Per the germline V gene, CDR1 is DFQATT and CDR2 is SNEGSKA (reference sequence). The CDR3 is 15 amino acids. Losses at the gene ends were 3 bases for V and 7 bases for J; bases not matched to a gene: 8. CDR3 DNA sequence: TGCAGTGCTAGCCCCCGACTAGCGGGGGGGCTTGAGCAGTACTTC. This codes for CSASPRLAGGLEQYF.

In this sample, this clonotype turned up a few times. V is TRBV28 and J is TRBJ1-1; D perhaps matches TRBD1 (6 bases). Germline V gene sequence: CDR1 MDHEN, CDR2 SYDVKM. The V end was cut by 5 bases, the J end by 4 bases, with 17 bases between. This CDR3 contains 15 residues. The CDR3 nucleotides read TGTGCCAGCAGTCCAAAATACAGGGAGTTCACTGAAGCTTTCTTT. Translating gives CASSPKYREFTEAFF. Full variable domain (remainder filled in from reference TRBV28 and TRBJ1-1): DVKVTQSSRYLVKRTGEKVFLECVQDMDHENMFWYRQDPGLGLRLIYFSYDVKMKEKGDIPEGYSVSREKKERFSLILESASTNQTSMYLCASSPKYREFTEAFFGQGTRLTVV.

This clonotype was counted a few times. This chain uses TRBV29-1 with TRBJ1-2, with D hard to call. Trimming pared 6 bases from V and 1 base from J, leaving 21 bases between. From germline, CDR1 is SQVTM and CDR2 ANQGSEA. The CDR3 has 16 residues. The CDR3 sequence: CSVGPRAYGVNYGYTF. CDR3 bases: TGCAGCGTCGGCCCCCGGGCATATGGAGTTAACTATGGCTACACCTTC.